One and the same sample provided the 16 T cell receptor beta chains below, sequenced in a study of blood T cell repertoires in COVID-19. Here immunoSEQ multiplex PCR was the method, and the copy in TCRdb shows in-frame clones only, minus some. The sample carries about 130,000 clones, approximately 87% recorded once. Sequencing was carried out using peripheral blood. The origin of the receptors is a woman aged 55-70 years with acute or convalescent COVID-19.

The V gene is TRBV3-1 (or the pseudogene TRBV3-2), the J gene TRBJ2-1, with 13 bases identical to TRBD2. The CDR3 is made up of 16 amino acids. Germline V lookup: CDR1 LGHDT, CDR2 YNNKEL (reference sequence). Germline trimming cut 4 bases from V and 8 bases from J; bases unmatched to any gene: 8. The DNA of the CDR3 is TGTGCCAGCAGCCCTCGACTAGCGGGAGGAACATATGAGCAGTTCTTC. Translation gives CASSPRLAGGTYEQFF.

The V gene is TRBV28, the J gene TRBJ1-1; D gene ambiguous. This CDR3 region has 13 residues. CDR1 is MDHEN, CDR2 SYDVKM, per germline. Trimming removed 7 bases from V and 0 bases from J, with 9 bases in between. The CDR3 DNA reads TGTGCCAGCAAGCGCGGGATGAACACTGAAGCTTTCTTT. Translating gives CASKRGMNTEAFF. Complete variable domain (other parts from reference TRBV28 and TRBJ1-1): DVKVTQSSRYLVKRTGEKVFLECVQDMDHENMFWYRQDPGLGLRLIYFSYDVKMKEKGDIPEGYSVSREKKERFSLILESASTNQTSMYLCASKRGMNTEAFFGQGTRLTVV.

This chain uses TRBV19 with TRBJ1-3; tentative D call: TRBD1 (5 bases). CDR3 size: 14 residues. In germline, CDR1 is LNHDA, CDR2 SQIVND (reference sequence). V shed 7 bases and J shed 0 bases, with 10 bases lying between them. CDR3 DNA: TGTGCCAGTACGGGGGGAGCCTCTGGAAACACCATATATTTT. Protein sequence: CASTGGASGNTIYF.

This clone has more than one count but fewer than ten. The V gene is TRBV24-1, the J gene TRBJ1-4, with D uncertain. The germline V and J ends were trimmed by 4 bases and 0 bases, with 5 bases remaining between them. This CDR3 comprises 14 residues. Germline V lookup: CDR1 KGHDR, CDR2 SFDVKD. CDR3 DNA sequence: TGTGCCACCAGTGACCCTGCAACTAATGAAAAACTGTTTTTT. It translates to CATSDPATNEKLFF.

The V gene is TRBV7-3, the J gene TRBJ1-1; no firm D call. Germline V CDR1 and CDR2: SGHTA, FQGTGA. The CDR3 length is 14 residues. With 3 bases removed from V and 2 bases from J, the gap between germline ends came to 10 bases. CDR3 residues: CASSLALPNTEAFF. CDR3 nucleotides: TGTGCCAGCAGCTTGGCCCTCCCCAACACTGAAGCTTTCTTT.

In this sample, this clone turned up a few times. This chain links TRBV6-1 with TRBJ2-1, with 7 bases matching TRBD1. This CDR3 has 16 residues. CDR1 is MNHNS and CDR2 is SASEGT in the germline V gene. V was clipped by 1 base and J by 0 bases; unmatched bases: 3. CDR3 coding DNA: TGTGCCAGCAGTGAAGTTGCAGGGGGCTCCTACAATGAGCAGTTCTTC. Its translation is CASSEVAGGSYNEQFF.

The chain carries TRBV6-5 and TRBJ1-3; the D gene is possibly TRBD1 (5 bases). CDR1 and CDR2 (germline): MNHEY, SVGAGI. V gave up 5 bases and J gave up 8 bases, with 10 bases separating them. The CDR3 consists of 12 residues. CDR3 region: CASSPPGDTIYF. CDR3 coding DNA: TGTGCCAGCAGTCCACCGGGGGACACCATATATTTT.

The chain couples TRBV11-3 to TRBJ1-1; 8 nucleotides align to TRBD1. This CDR3 region has 13 residues. The V gene's germline CDR1 is SGHNT and CDR2 YENEEA. The J segment lost 1 base and the V segment lost 8 bases, leaving 3 bases of the junction unmatched. CDR3 sequence (DNA): TGTGCCAGCTCAGGGGGCGGGAACACTGAAGCTTTCTTT. This sequence encodes CASSGGGNTEAFF.

The rearrangement joins TRBV11-1 to TRBJ2-5, with D maybe TRBD1 (5 bases). The V gene lost 2 bases and the J gene lost 4 bases, with 14 bases spanning the gap. Germline loops: CDR1 SGHAT, CDR2 FQDESV (reference sequence). The CDR3 is made up of 15 amino acids. CDR3 bases: TGTGCCAGCAGCTTATCCCCCAGGGTTGGAGAGACCCAGTACTTC. This codes for CASSLSPRVGETQYF.

This clone was recorded only once. The genes are TRBV7-9 and TRBJ2-6, with TRBD2 as a possible D gene (6 bases). CDR3 size: 12 residues. Trimming removed 8 bases at V and 5 bases at J, with 7 bases between. The germline CDR1 and CDR2 sequences are SEHNR and FQNEAQ (reference sequence). The CDR3 reads CASGGWANVLTF. In DNA, the CDR3 is TGTGCCAGCGGGGGGTGGGCCAACGTCCTGACTTTC.

The genes are TRBV10-2 and TRBJ1-2; 9 bases align to TRBD1. Trimming cost V 6 bases and J 11 bases; bases outside gene matches: 13. This CDR3 spans 14 amino acids. The germline CDR1 and CDR2 sequences are WSHSY and SAAADI. The CDR3 loop reads CASSGATGQGTYTF. The CDR3 bases are TGCGCCAGCAGCGGAGCGACCGGACAGGGGACTTACACCTTC.

The genes are TRBV6-4 and TRBJ1-3; D possibly corresponds to TRBD1 (6 bases). This CDR3 comprises 15 residues. V was trimmed by 7 bases and J by 4 bases, leaving 17 bases between them. The V gene's germline CDR1 is MRHNA and CDR2 SNTAGT. The CDR3 DNA reads TGTGCCAGCATTTTGCAGGGGTATGGAGGAAACACCATATATTTT. Translation gives CASILQGYGGNTIYF.

This chain uses TRBV2 with TRBJ2-5; maybe TRBD2 (5 bases). Germline values: CDR1 SNHLY, CDR2 FYNNEI. Trimming stripped 6 bases from V and 2 bases from J, with 7 bases between. The length of the CDR3 is 12 residues. Here the CDR3 DNA reads TGTGCCAGCAGGACGGGACAAGAGACCCAGTACTTC. Encoded protein: CASRTGQETQYF.

In this sample, this clone turned up a few times. The gene calls are TRBV9 and TRBJ1-6; the D gene is possibly TRBD1 (5 bases). Between the trimmed V and J ends, which lost 0 bases and 5 bases, there was a span of 9 bases. Germline V gene lookup returns CDR1 SGDLS and CDR2 YYNGEE. The CDR3 is 15 amino acids. The CDR3 DNA reads as TGTGCCAGCAGCGTAGACGGGACTAATAATTCACCCCTCCACTTT. Translated, it gives CASSVDGTNNSPLHF. The full variable domain, rest sourced from reference TRBV9 and TRBJ1-6, is DSGVTQTPKHLITATGQRVTLRCSPRSGDLSVYWYQQSLDQGLQFLIQYYNGEERAKGNILERFSAQQFPDLHSELNLSSLELGDSALYFCASSVDGTNNSPLHFGNGTRLTVT.

This clone has only one observation. The chain recombines TRBV2 with TRBJ2-5; the match to TRBD2 covers 7 bases. Germline V gene sequence: CDR1 SNHLY, CDR2 FYNNEI. The CDR3 loop spans 13 amino acids. V was clipped by 6 bases and J by 5 bases; unmatched bases: 6. CDR3 nucleotide sequence: TGTGCCAGCAGGTTGTGGGGGGGGGAGACCCAGTACTTC. It translates to CASRLWGGETQYF.

The chain joins TRBV7-9 to TRBJ1-5; D not resolved. Trimming stripped 0 bases from V and 7 bases from J, with 10 bases between. Looked up from germline, CDR1 is SEHNR and CDR2 is FQNEAQ (reference sequence). The CDR3 has 14 residues. DNA for the CDR3: TGTGCCAGCAGCTTAGCGGGAGAAGGACAGCCCCAGCATTTT. It yields the protein CASSLAGEGQPQHF.